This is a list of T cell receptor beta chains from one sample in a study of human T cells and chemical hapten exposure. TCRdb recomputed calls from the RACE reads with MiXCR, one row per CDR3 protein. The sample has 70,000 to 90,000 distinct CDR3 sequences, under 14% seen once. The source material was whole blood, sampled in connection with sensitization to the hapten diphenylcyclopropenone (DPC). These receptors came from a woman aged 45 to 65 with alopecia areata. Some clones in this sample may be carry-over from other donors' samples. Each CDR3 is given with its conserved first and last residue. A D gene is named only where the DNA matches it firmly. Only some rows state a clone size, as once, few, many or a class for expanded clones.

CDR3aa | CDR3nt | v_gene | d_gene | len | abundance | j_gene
CASSLSRGFNSPLHF | TGTGCCAGCAGCTTATCACGGGGTTTCAATTCACCCCTCCACTTT | TRBV7-8 | - | 15 | - | TRBJ1-6
CASSITSGWGQFF | TGTGCCAGTAGTATAACTAGCGGTTGGGGGCAGTTCTTC | TRBV19 | TRBD2 | 13 | few | TRBJ2-1
CASSQVAGLSYNEQFF | TGTGCCAGCAGCCAAGTAGCGGGGCTCTCCTACAATGAGCAGTTCTTC | TRBV14 | TRBD2 | 16 | few | TRBJ2-1
CASGQGAKNIQYF | TGTGCCAGTGGCCAGGGGGCCAAAAACATTCAGTACTTC | TRBV19 | - | 13 | many | TRBJ2-4
CASSPGQDQSTGELFF | TGTGCCAGCAGCCCGGGACAGGATCAGAGCACCGGGGAGCTGTTTTTT | TRBV5-4 | TRBD1 | 16 | many | TRBJ2-2
CASSLWGSPAATNEKLFF | TGTGCCAGCAGCCTTTGGGGCTCCCCGGCAGCAACTAATGAAAAACTGTTTTTT | TRBV7-2 | - | 18 | - | TRBJ1-4
CASLGRADTQYF | TGTGCCAGCCTCGGGAGGGCAGATACGCAGTATTTT | TRBV11-2 | TRBD2 | 12 | many | TRBJ2-3
CASSPPETLPNNYGYTF | TGTGCCAGCTCACCACCGGAAACCTTACCCAATAACTATGGCTACACCTTC | TRBV18 | - | 17 | many | TRBJ1-2
CASRLRVGGYTF | TGTGCCAGCAGGCTCAGGGTTGGTGGCTACACCTTC | TRBV12-3/TRBV12-4 | - | 12 | many | TRBJ1-2
CATSDPGSNQPQHF | TGTGCCACCAGTGATCCGGGGAGCAATCAGCCCCAGCATTTT | TRBV24-1 | - | 14 | few | TRBJ1-5
CASSLAATVSSYNEQFF | TGCGCCAGCAGCTTGGCCGCGACAGTTAGCTCCTACAATGAGCAGTTCTTC | TRBV5-1 | - | 17 | many | TRBJ2-1
CASTLGQTVTDTQFF | TGTGCCAGCACTCTGGGACAGACCGTCACAGATACGCAGTTTTTT | TRBV6-1 | TRBD1 | 15 | - | TRBJ2-3
CASSSEEPPYNEQFF | TGTGCCAGTAGTAGCGAGGAGCCACCCTACAATGAGCAGTTCTTC | TRBV19 | - | 15 | many | TRBJ2-1
CASSLGDRNQPQHF | TGTGCCAGCAGCTTAGGGGACAGAAATCAGCCCCAGCATTTT | TRBV13 | - | 14 | many | TRBJ1-5